The rows below give T cell receptor beta chains drawn from one sample of a study of cytotoxic CD8 clonotypes in ibrutinib-treated CLL. Profiling relied on immunoSEQ multiplex PCR, and the TCRdb table lists in-frame clones only, not all of them. The data show some 30,000 clones, about 75% seen once. The sequenced sample was PBMCs, obtained after 36 months of ibrutinib treatment. Receptor source: a human donor with chronic lymphocytic leukemia. Both conserved end residues are part of each CDR3. The D gene is left open where the match is weak. A clone size is listed for some rows: how often the clone was seen (once, few, many), or a class if it is expanded.

>.|.|TRBV25-1|TRBJ1-2
CASSESGAPANYGYTF
TGTGCCAGCAGTGAGTCAGGGGCGCCAGCTAACTATGGCTACACCTTC
>.|.|TRBV7-9|TRBJ1-2
CASSSNSYGYTF
TGTGCCAGCAGCTCGAACAGCTATGGCTACACCTTC
>.|.|TRBV13|TRBJ1-5
CASSEDRGQPQHF
TGTGCCAGCAGTGAGGACAGAGGTCAGCCCCAGCATTTT
>many|.|TRBV29-1|TRBJ2-1
CSVQTLSSSYNEQFF
TGCAGCGTCCAGACCTTATCAAGCTCCTACAATGAGCAGTTCTTC
>.|TRBD2|TRBV7-9|TRBJ2-2
CASSLASGLAGARAGELFF
TGTGCCAGCAGCTTAGCGTCGGGACTAGCGGGGGCGAGGGCCGGGGAGCTGTTTTTT
>once|.|TRBV9|TRBJ2-7
CASSPYDRRRERGNPHEQYF
TGTGCCAGCAGCCCCTACGACAGGAGGAGGGAGCGGGGAAATCCCCACGAGCAGTACTTC
>.|TRBD2|TRBV7-2|TRBJ2-5
CASSLSLAGETQYF
TGTGCCAGCAGCTTATCTCTAGCGGGGGAGACCCAGTACTTC
>.|.|TRBV6-6|TRBJ1-1
CASSYSKQSSLTEAFF
TGTGCCAGCAGTTACTCGAAGCAGTCGTCCCTCACTGAAGCTTTCTTT
>.|.|TRBV2|TRBJ1-1
CASSVGANTEAFF
TGTGCCAGCAGTGTCGGGGCGAACACTGAAGCTTTCTTT
>.|TRBD1|TRBV7-6|TRBJ2-7
CASSLAPGTGGYEQYF
TGTGCCAGCAGCTTAGCTCCCGGGACAGGGGGCTACGAGCAGTACTTC
>.|.|TRBV6-5|TRBJ2-3
CASTQGIAAYTQYF
TGTGCCAGCACCCAGGGGATTGCAGCTTATACGCAGTATTTT
>.|.|TRBV7-8|TRBJ2-1
CASSLGLSYNEQFF
TGTGCCAGCAGCTTAGGTCTTTCCTACAATGAGCAGTTCTTC
>.|TRBD2|TRBV7-6|TRBJ2-7
CASSLAARGGYEQYF
TGTGCCAGCAGCTTAGCGGCCCGGGGGGGCTACGAGCAGTACTTC
>once|TRBD1|TRBV5-4|TRBJ1-1
CASSSPGGPNTEAFF
TGTGCCAGCAGCTCTCCAGGGGGGCCGAACACTGAAGCTTTCTTT
>.|.|TRBV6-5|TRBJ1-1
CASSRGAGSTEAFF
TGTGCCAGCAGCCGGGGGGCCGGGAGCACTGAAGCTTTCTTT
>.|.|TRBV5-5|TRBJ1-4
CASSFSQGEKLFF
TGTGCCAGCAGCTTTTCTCAGGGTGAAAAACTGTTTTTT
>once|.|TRBV7-9|TRBJ2-7
CASSFPLGHTYEQYF
TGTGCCAGCAGCTTCCCCTTGGGGCACACCTACGAGCAGTACTTC
>.|.|TRBV4-1|TRBJ1-3
CASSETGSGNTIYF
TGCGCCAGCAGTGAGACGGGATCTGGAAACACCATATATTTT
>once|.|TRBV27|TRBJ2-7
CASSPLGPHEQYF
TGTGCCAGCAGTCCCCTAGGGCCCCACGAGCAGTACTTC
>.|.|TRBV7-2|TRBJ2-3
CASSLIGRLGTDTQYF
TGTGCCAGCAGCTTAATAGGGAGACTAGGGACAGATACGCAGTATTTT
>.|.|TRBV13|TRBJ2-2
CASSSDYLTGELFF
TGTGCCAGCAGCTCCGACTACCTCACCGGGGAGCTGTTTTTT
>.|.|TRBV25-1|TRBJ2-3
CASSEYGGRVTDTQYF
TGTGCCAGCAGTGAATACGGGGGGCGCGTCACAGATACGCAGTATTTT
>.|.|TRBV2|TRBJ2-7
CATSTGIVEQYF
TGTGCCACCTCGACAGGTATCGTCGAGCAGTACTTC
>.|TRBD2|TRBV11-3|TRBJ2-5
CASSFDGGETQYF
TGTGCCAGCAGCTTCGACGGGGGGGAGACCCAGTACTTC
>.|.|TRBV18|TRBJ1-1
CASSPGEKAEAFF
TGTGCCAGCTCACCAGGGGAGAAGGCTGAAGCTTTCTTT
>.|.|TRBV18|TRBJ2-2
CASSPDSSGTGELFF
TGTGCCAGCTCACCCGACTCCTCGGGAACCGGGGAGCTGTTTTTT
>once|.|TRBV4-1|TRBJ2-5
CASSPGWGRGETQYF
TGCGCCAGCAGTCCTGGTTGGGGCCGGGGAGAGACCCAGTACTTC
>.|.|TRBV18|TRBJ1-3
CASSKGGAGNTIYF
TGTGCCAGCTCCAAAGGGGGAGCAGGAAACACCATATATTTT
>.|.|TRBV6-6|TRBJ1-2
CASSYSTASDGYTF
TGTGCCAGCAGTTACTCGACAGCGAGTGACGGCTACACCTTC
>once|TRBD1|TRBV15|TRBJ1-2
CATSRGDRGHYGYTF
TGTGCCACCAGCAGAGGGGACAGGGGGCACTATGGCTACACCTTC
>.|TRBD1|TRBV4-1|TRBJ2-2
CASSHIGQGARGTGELFF
TGCGCCAGCAGCCATATTGGACAGGGGGCGCGCGGCACCGGGGAGCTGTTTTTT
>.|TRBD1|TRBV5-6|TRBJ1-2
CASSVRRDRTLYGYTF
TGTGCCAGCAGCGTACGCCGGGACAGAACACTATATGGCTACACCTTC
>.|TRBD1|TRBV6-5|TRBJ1-2
CASSYLGTASNYGYTF
TGTGCCAGCAGTTACTTAGGGACAGCTTCTAACTATGGCTACACCTTC
>.|TRBD1|TRBV10-3|TRBJ1-1
CAISGQGAQKNTEAFF
TGTGCCATCAGCGGACAGGGGGCTCAGAAGAACACTGAAGCTTTCTTT
>.|TRBD1|TRBV9|TRBJ1-6
CASSPRQGASSPLHF
TGTGCCAGCAGCCCAAGACAGGGGGCGAGTTCACCCCTCCACTTT
>.|.|TRBV5-1|TRBJ2-7
CASSWGESYEQYF
TGCGCCAGCAGCTGGGGGGAGTCCTACGAGCAGTACTTC
>.|.|TRBV11-2|TRBJ1-2
CASSRPPQNPPSHF
TGTGCCAGCAGCCGACCCCCCCAGAACCCGCCCAGCCACTTC
>.|.|TRBV19|TRBJ1-3
CAAAGAVGGNTIYF
TGTGCAGCTGCGGGGGCAGTCGGAGGAAACACCATATATTTT
>.|.|TRBV6-5|TRBJ2-7
CASSYSRGYEQYF
TGTGCCAGCAGTTACTCACGGGGCTACGAGCAGTACTTC
>.|.|TRBV5-4|TRBJ1-2
CASSPKSSGRLGYTF
TGTGCCAGCAGCCCAAAATCGTCAGGGCGGCTAGGCTACACCTTC